The entry below gives a single T cell receptor (beta chain) sequence along with its context. TCRdb's copy holds only in-frame clones and misses some; the assay was immunoSEQ multiplex PCR. The sample consists of fewer than 150,000 clones, around 92% of them appearing once. The data belong to a study of T cell responses to AZD1222 COVID-19 vaccine. Germline V gene lookup returns CDR1 KGHSH and CDR2 LQKENI. V shed 5 bases and J shed 4 bases, with 12 bases lying between them. CDR3 length: 15 amino acids. The chain uses TRBV18 and TRBJ2-6; D perhaps matches TRBD1 (5 bases). The material sequenced was peripheral blood, taken 28 days after the second AZD1222 dose. This clonotype was obtained from an adult who received the AZD1222 COVID-19 vaccine. CDR3 nucleotides: TGTGCCAGCTCAATGACAGTAAACGGGGCCAACGTCCTGACTTTC. Translated: CASSMTVNGANVLTF. Full variable domain (rest looked up from reference TRBV18 and TRBJ2-6): NAGVMQNPRHLVRRRGQEARLRCSPMKGHSHVYWYRQLPEEGLKFMVYLQKENIIDESGMPKERFSAEFPKEGPSILRIQQVVRGDSAAYFCASSMTVNGANVLTFGAGSRLTVL.